Below are 30 T cell receptor beta chains sequenced from a single sample in a study of blood T cell repertoires in COVID-19. The assay was immunoSEQ multiplex PCR, and TCRdb's table has in-frame clones only and misses some. The sample includes roughly 250,000 clones, around 90% of them seen just once. Sequencing used PBMCs or T cells enriched from blood (not recorded which). These receptors were taken from a woman aged 25 to 39 with acute COVID-19.

The rearrangement links TRBV21-1 to TRBJ1-5; the DNA was not compared with TRBD1, the D call given in the table. TRBV21-1 is reported as a pseudogene. CDR3 length equals 16 residues. The CDR3 loop is CASSEGGTGVSQPQHF. The CDR3 region has the DNA TGTGCCAGCAGCGAAGGGGGGACAGGGGTGTCTCAGCCCCAGCATTTT.

This chain uses TRBV2 with TRBJ2-5; TRBD2 matches at 12 bases. Germline loops: CDR1 SNHLY, CDR2 FYNNEI. There are 15 residues in the CDR3. V was clipped by 4 bases and J by 4 bases; unmatched bases: 4. The CDR3 nucleotides read TGTGCCAGCAGTGGGCTAGCGGGAGGGGGAGAGACCCAGTACTTC. Amino acid sequence: CASSGLAGGGETQYF.

The table lists this clone with a count of one. The chain uses TRBV3-1 (or the pseudogene TRBV3-2) and TRBJ2-5; TRBD1 might be the D (5 bases). Per the germline V gene, CDR1 is LGHDT and CDR2 is YNNKEL (reference sequence). Trimming cost V 0 bases and J 2 bases, with 10 bases left between them. The CDR3 contains 15 residues. CDR3 sequence: CASSQDQRGQETQYF. In nucleotides, the CDR3 is TGTGCCAGCAGCCAAGATCAAAGGGGTCAAGAGACCCAGTACTTC.

This clone has a handful of counts. The chain carries TRBV27 and TRBJ1-6, with a weak D call TRBD1 (5 bases). The V end was cut by 3 bases, the J end by 9 bases, with 15 bases between. Germline assignment: CDR1 MNHEY and CDR2 SMNVEV (reference sequence). The CDR3 is 15 residues long. The CDR3 region is CASSFGTAGFSPLHF. The CDR3 DNA reads TGTGCCAGCAGTTTCGGGACGGCGGGGTTTTCACCCCTCCACTTT.

This sequence joins TRBV4-1 and TRBJ1-5, with D possibly TRBD1 on 5 matching bases. The germline gives CDR1 MGHRA, CDR2 YSYEKL. The CDR3 runs 14 residues. V was shortened by 5 bases and J by 5 bases, with 13 bases between the two germline ends. The CDR3 DNA reads as TGCGCCAGCAGCGGAGGGGTTTTGGATCAGCCCCAGCATTTT. Protein sequence: CASSGGVLDQPQHF.

V usage is TRBV2 and J usage is TRBJ1-5, with a weak D call TRBD1 (6 bases). V was cut by 7 bases and J by 4 bases, with 17 bases left in between. CDR1 and CDR2 from the germline V gene are SNHLY and FYNNEI. The CDR3 is 15 amino acids. Written as DNA, the CDR3 is TGTGCCAGCAAGGAGGACAGCCTTGGAAATCAGCCCCAGCATTTT. Protein product: CASKEDSLGNQPQHF.

The CDR3 here is CASSTWTVYGYTF. The DNA for the CDR3 is TGTGCCAGTAGTACCTGGACAGTTTATGGCTACACCTTC. The V call is TRBV19, the J call TRBJ1-2; weak D call: TRBD1 (6 bases). The CDR3 sequence is 13 residues long. Germline V gives CDR1 LNHDA, CDR2 SQIVND (reference sequence). The germline V and J ends were trimmed by 4 bases and 5 bases, with 11 bases remaining between them.

V is TRBV2 and J is TRBJ2-1; the match to TRBD2 covers 14 bases. V was clipped by 3 bases and J by 2 bases; unmatched bases: 6. Per germline, CDR1 SNHLY and CDR2 FYNNEI. This CDR3 has 18 amino acids. CDR3 DNA: TGTGCCAGCAGTGAGACTAGCGGGGGGGCCGGGACCTACAATGAGCAGTTCTTC. Translating gives CASSETSGGAGTYNEQFF.

The chain employs TRBV29-1 and TRBJ2-2, with 8 bases lining up with TRBD2. CDR1 is SQVTM, CDR2 ANQGSEA, per germline. The CDR3 totals 13 residues. The trim removed 7 bases at V and 2 bases at J, leaving 3 bases unmatched. CDR3 in DNA: TGCAGCGCCCGGGAGGGAAACACCGGGGAGCTGTTTTTT. Translation gives CSAREGNTGELFF.

The gene calls are TRBV7-9 and TRBJ1-1; possibly TRBD1 for D (6 bases). The germline gives CDR1 SEHNR, CDR2 FQNEAQ (reference sequence). There are 15 residues in the CDR3. The V gene lost 5 bases and the J gene lost 5 bases, with 18 bases spanning the gap. The CDR3 loop reads CASSPQTGTATEAFF. The CDR3 DNA is TGTGCCAGCAGCCCCCAGACAGGAACGGCAACTGAAGCTTTCTTT.

This rearrangement joins TRBV29-1 to TRBJ2-1; 7 nucleotides match TRBD1. Germline values: CDR1 SQVTM, CDR2 ANQGSEA. J gave up 4 bases and V 6 bases, and 9 bases lay outside the gene matches. CDR3 size: 14 residues. The CDR3 DNA reads TGCAGCGTACCCCGGGACAGCTCGTACAATGAGCAGTTCTTC. This gives the protein CSVPRDSSYNEQFF.

This clone was seen once. V usage is TRBV28 and J usage is TRBJ1-1; D uncertain. The CDR3 sequence is 14 residues long. V shed 3 bases and J shed 0 bases, with 8 bases lying between them. The germline CDR1 and CDR2 sequences are MDHEN and SYDVKM. CDR3 coding DNA: TGTGCCAGCAGTTTGCAGGCAGTGAACACTGAAGCTTTCTTT. Protein: CASSLQAVNTEAFF.

The chain couples TRBV29-1 to TRBJ2-3; a weak D match, TRBD1 (5 bases). CDR3 length: 13 amino acids. V lost 2 bases, J lost 6 bases, and 12 bases lay in between. The V gene's germline CDR1 is SQVTM and CDR2 ANQGSEA. CDR3 loop: CSVESGAGDTQYF. As DNA, the CDR3 is TGCAGCGTTGAATCTGGGGCAGGGGATACGCAGTATTTT.

This clone was counted between two and nine times. The gene calls are TRBV12-3 or TRBV12-4 and TRBJ1-3; D call uncertain. Trimming left V 2 bases short and J 4 bases short, with 6 bases between. CDR3 length: 13 amino acids. The CDR3: CASSLNEGNTIYF. The DNA of the CDR3 is TGTGCCAGCAGTTTAAACGAGGGAAACACCATATATTTT.

This sequence joins TRBV7-3 and TRBJ1-6; 7 nucleotides align to TRBD1. CDR3 length: 14 residues. Germline V gives CDR1 SGHTA, CDR2 FQGTGA. After removal of 2 bases from V and 6 bases from J, the junction contained 1 base not matched to a gene. The CDR3 sequence: CASSLGTANSPLHF. The CDR3 DNA follows: TGTGCCAGCAGCTTAGGGACAGCTAATTCACCCCTCCACTTT.

The V and J genes are TRBV27 and TRBJ1-4, with D perhaps matching TRBD1 (6 bases). V lost 6 bases and J 6 bases, leaving 20 bases between the germline ends. This CDR3 comprises 16 residues. CDR1 and CDR2 from the germline V gene are MNHEY and SMNVEV (reference sequence). The CDR3 DNA is TGTGCCAGCAGGACCGAGGGGGGGAGGGGTTATGAAAAACTGTTTTTT. It codes for CASRTEGGRGYEKLFF.

CDR3 nucleotide sequence: TGTGCCAGCAGTCGTGAGACAGGGGCGAACACTGAAGCTTTCTTT. Its protein is CASSRETGANTEAFF. V gene TRBV25-1 combines with J gene TRBJ1-1, with 8 bases aligning to TRBD1. The CDR3 sequence is 15 residues long. CDR1 and CDR2 from the germline V gene are MGHDK and SYGVNS. The trim removed 5 bases at V and 1 base at J, leaving 6 bases unmatched.

This clone was counted a few times. This specimen includes other DNA sequences encoding the same CDR3. The chain has TRBV7-9 and TRBJ1-2; no firm D call. The CDR3 is 13 amino acids. The V gene's germline CDR1 is SEHNR and CDR2 FQNEAQ (reference sequence). Trimming cost V 5 bases and J 2 bases, with 9 bases left between them. The DNA for the CDR3 is TGTGCCAGCAGCCCTACCGAGAACTATGGCTACACCTTC. Protein: CASSPTENYGYTF.

This chain links TRBV19 with TRBJ2-3, with 10 bases matching TRBD2. This CDR3 spans 15 amino acids. CDR1 LNHDA and CDR2 SQIVND come from the germline V gene (reference sequence). V lost 11 bases and J lost 1; bases outside the gene matches: 9. The CDR3 sequence is CAGLGSGGGTDTQYF. CDR3 coding DNA: TGTGCCGGCCTTGGGAGCGGGGGGGGCACAGATACGCAGTATTTT.

This clone has more than one count but fewer than ten. This chain connects TRBV27 to TRBJ1-1, with TRBD1 as a possible D gene (5 bases). CDR1 is MNHEY and CDR2 is SMNVEV in the germline V gene (reference sequence). Deletions cut 4 bases from V and 6 bases from J, with 15 bases between. The CDR3 is made up of 14 amino acids. The DNA for the CDR3 is TGTGCCAGCAGTTCGATAGAAAGGGGTGCTGAAGCTTTCTTT. It translates to CASSSIERGAEAFF.

V gene TRBV6-5 combines with J gene TRBJ2-2, with D possibly TRBD2 on 5 matching bases. Trimming shortened V by 2 bases and J by 7 bases, and 14 bases separated the two germline ends. Germline V gene sequence: CDR1 MNHEY, CDR2 SVGAGI. This CDR3 is 15 amino acids long. CDR3 bases: TGTGCCAGCAGTTACCTGAAGCTAGGGAGCGGGGAGCTGTTTTTT. Its protein product is CASSYLKLGSGELFF.

The chain has TRBV28 and TRBJ2-7; TRBD1 agrees at 10 bases. Germline CDR1 MDHEN, CDR2 SYDVKM. J was trimmed by 6 bases and V by 7 bases; bases with no gene match: 9. The CDR3 length is 14 residues. The CDR3, as DNA: TGTGCCAGCACCCCCTGGGACAGGGGAGGCGAGCAGTACTTC. This codes for CASTPWDRGGEQYF.

V gene TRBV10-1 combines with J gene TRBJ2-3; 8 bases align to TRBD2. CDR3 length equals 19 residues. V was clipped by 3 bases and J by 6 bases; unmatched bases: 20. In germline, CDR1 is WNHNN, CDR2 SYGVQD (reference sequence). The CDR3 DNA is TGCGCCAGCAGTGACGGGAGTAGCGGGGTAACTGAACGTGGGGATACGCAGTATTTT. Its protein is CASSDGSSGVTERGDTQYF.

The CDR3 nucleotides are TGTGCCAGCAGCCAGTCCGGAGGGGCCGGGGAGCTGTTTTTT. Its translation: CASSQSGGAGELFF. V and J are TRBV7-9 and TRBJ2-2; TRBD2 is a possible D gene (6 bases). This CDR3 region has 14 residues. Germline CDR1 reads SEHNR; CDR2 reads FQNEAQ (reference sequence). Trimming cost V 5 bases and J 6 bases, with 13 bases left between them.

This clone has only one observation. V and J are TRBV28 and TRBJ1-1; a weak D match, TRBD1 (5 bases). The V and J ends lost 6 bases and 7 bases respectively, with 12 bases between them. Germline V gene sequence: CDR1 MDHEN, CDR2 SYDVKM. CDR3 length: 12 amino acids. CDR3 residues: CASSRQPHEAFF. DNA for the CDR3: TGTGCCAGCAGCCGACAGCCCCATGAAGCTTTCTTT.

The chain joins TRBV5-1 to TRBJ1-2; D ambiguous. Trimming cost V 4 bases and J 4 bases, with 14 bases left between them. The CDR3 has 14 residues. From germline, CDR1 is SGHRS and CDR2 YFSETQ. This chain's CDR3 is CASSGFGFGYGYTF. The CDR3 bases are TGCGCCAGCAGCGGTTTCGGTTTCGGCTATGGCTACACCTTC.

The chain combines TRBV9 with TRBJ2-2; 9 nucleotides line up with TRBD2. The germline CDR1 and CDR2 sequences are SGDLS and YYNGEE. J gave up 8 bases and V 4 bases, and 9 bases lay outside the gene matches. The CDR3 extends over 15 amino acids. CDR3 nucleotides: TGTGCCAGCAGCACCGAGGGACTAGCTGGGGGGGAGCTGTTTTTT. It codes for CASSTEGLAGGELFF.

The chain employs TRBV18 and TRBJ2-6; 8 bases match TRBD1. The junction had 9 bases not matched to a gene; V was cut back by 6 bases and J by 2 bases. CDR1 and CDR2 from the germline V gene are KGHSH and LQKENI. The CDR3 runs 17 residues. This chain's CDR3 is CASSPGGSRTGANVLTF. The CDR3 DNA is TGTGCCAGCTCTCCAGGGGGCTCAAGAACTGGGGCCAACGTCCTGACTTTC.

This chain uses TRBV6-5 with TRBJ2-7, with D possibly TRBD1 on 5 matching bases. CDR1 is MNHEY, CDR2 SVGAGI, per germline. V was pared by 2 bases and J by 0 bases, with 8 bases between. The CDR3 runs to 14 residues. Here the CDR3 DNA reads TGTGCCAGCAGTTACAGGGGCCCCTCCTACGAGCAGTACTTC. It codes for CASSYRGPSYEQYF.

The chain uses TRBV14 and TRBJ2-7; 12 bases match TRBD2. Trimming removed 5 bases from V and 0 bases from J; junction bases left unmatched: 2. Germline CDR1 and CDR2: SGHDN and FVKESK. This CDR3 spans 15 amino acids. Here the CDR3 reads CASSASGRASYEQYF. The CDR3 coding sequence is TGTGCCAGCAGCGCTAGCGGGAGGGCCTCCTACGAGCAGTACTTC.